This T cell receptor (beta chain) stems from a study of blood T cell repertoires in COVID-19. Whole-study context: The cDNA or gDNA used as material had been derived from T cells, B-cell-depleted T cells, or PBMCs.

This clone was observed once. TCRdb's table, derived via immunoSEQ multiplex PCR, lists solely in-frame clones and lacks some. Found here are some 200,000 clones, roughly 80% of them singletons; the top ten hold roughly an eighth. V was clipped by 3 bases and J by 5 bases, with 18 bases between them. This CDR3 spans 16 amino acids. Germline V gene sequence: CDR1 KGHDR, CDR2 SFDVKD. Sequencing input: peripheral blood. The rearrangement joins TRBV24-1 to TRBJ2-5, with a weak D call TRBD1 (7 bases). The clonotype comes from a young man with active or convalescent COVID-19. The CDR3 loop reads CATSDRGTAFGETQYF. For the CDR3, the DNA is TGTGCCACCAGTGATCGCGGGACAGCGTTTGGGGAGACCCAGTACTTC.